A single sample gave rise to the 25 T cell receptor beta chains below, sequenced in a study of T cell changes during pregnancy in multiple sclerosis. Sequencing used immunoSEQ multiplex PCR; TCRdb keeps in-frame clones, though not all of them. The sample shows some 69,000 clones, around nine tenths of them seen only once. The sample consisted of peripheral blood, taken in the second trimester of pregnancy. Source of these receptors: a female donor in good health, enrolled as a control in a pregnancy study.

The gene calls are TRBV6-5 and TRBJ2-7; D is uncertain. V lost 7 bases and J lost 0, with 7 bases in between. CDR1 is MNHEY and CDR2 is SVGAGI in the germline V gene. This CDR3 contains 12 residues. The CDR3 loop is CASTDTSYEQYF. The CDR3 region has the DNA TGTGCCAGCACCGACACCTCCTACGAGCAGTACTTC.

This clone was seen a single time. The chain couples TRBV19 to TRBJ2-3; 7 nucleotides agree with TRBD1. The J segment lost 4 bases and the V segment lost 1 base, leaving 2 bases of the junction unmatched. Germline V gene sequence: CDR1 LNHDA, CDR2 SQIVND (reference sequence). The CDR3 spans 14 residues. The DNA for the CDR3 is TGTGCCAGTAGTATAGTTGGGACAGCAGATACGCAGTATTTT. As protein: CASSIVGTADTQYF.

The chain joins TRBV27 to TRBJ2-2; 7 nucleotides match TRBD2. With V trimmed by 2 bases and J by 9 bases, 6 bases remained unmatched. Germline-derived CDR1 and CDR2 are MNHEY and SMNVEV (reference sequence). The CDR3 is made up of 14 amino acids. The CDR3 DNA reads as TGTGCCAGCAGTTTAATCGGGGAGGGTAGGGAGCTGTTTTTT. It specifies CASSLIGEGRELFF.

This clone was observed a single time. The chain recombines TRBV9 with TRBJ2-1, with 7 bases matching TRBD1. CDR1 is SGDLS, CDR2 YYNGEE, per germline. The CDR3 is 13 residues long. V lost 0 bases and J lost 16; bases outside the gene matches: 10. The CDR3 DNA sequence: TGTGCCAGCAGCGTAGCTCAGACAGGGCAGGAATTCTTC. Amino acids: CASSVAQTGQEFF.

The count of this clone is one. The gene calls are TRBV7-2 and TRBJ1-2; D might be TRBD1 (5 bases). CDR3 length: 13 residues. The V and J ends lost 5 bases and 7 bases respectively, with 14 bases between them. Germline CDR1 SGHTA, CDR2 FQGNSA. CDR3 in amino acids: CASSNGRGGGYTF. In DNA form, the CDR3 reads TGTGCCAGCAGCAATGGACGGGGGGGTGGCTACACCTTC. The complete variable domain, with remaining parts taken from reference TRBV7-2 and TRBJ1-2, reads GAGVSQSPSNKVTEKGKDVELRCDPISGHTALYWYRQSLGQGLEFLIYFQGNSAPDKSGLPSDRFSAERTGGSVSTLTIQRTQQEDSAVYLCASSNGRGGGYTFGSGTRLTVV.

The chain carries TRBV4-1 and TRBJ2-7; 8 positions agree with TRBD1. This CDR3 is 16 amino acids long. Germline trimming cut 1 base from V and 3 bases from J; bases unmatched to any gene: 8. Per the germline V gene, CDR1 is MGHRA and CDR2 is YSYEKL. CDR3 DNA: TGCGCCAGCAGCCAAGTGGAGGCAGGGGGCGGCTACGAGCAGTACTTC. Translating it yields CASSQVEAGGGYEQYF.

The chain couples TRBV4-3 to TRBJ1-1; 8 bases map to TRBD1. Germline trimming cut 2 bases from V and 4 bases from J; bases unmatched to any gene: 6. The CDR3 sequence is 15 residues long. In germline, CDR1 is LGHNA, CDR2 YSLEER. The DNA of the CDR3 is TGCGCCAGCAGCCAACGACAGGGGATCACCACTGAAGCTTTCTTT. Translation gives CASSQRQGITTEAFF.

CDR3 protein: CASSIIGDIGAFF. The DNA of the CDR3 is TGTGCCAGTAGTATAATCGGGGACATAGGAGCTTTCTTT. This rearrangement joins TRBV19 to TRBJ1-1; D perhaps matches TRBD1 (6 bases). The CDR3 has 13 residues. Trimming stripped 2 bases from V and 10 bases from J, with 14 bases between. The germline gives CDR1 LNHDA, CDR2 SQIVND (reference sequence).

The chain has TRBV13 and TRBJ2-5; maybe TRBD1 (5 bases). Germline V gives CDR1 PRHDT, CDR2 FYEKMQ (reference sequence). Trimming stripped 5 bases from V and 5 bases from J, with 15 bases between. This CDR3 is 14 amino acids long. This CDR3 reads CASSLRALGETQYF. CDR3 nucleotide sequence: TGTGCCAGCAGCCTCAGGGCCCTGGGGGAGACCCAGTACTTC.

The V and J genes are TRBV28 and TRBJ2-3; 8 nucleotides agree with TRBD2. CDR3 length equals 15 residues. CDR1 and CDR2 from the germline V gene are MDHEN and SYDVKM. V shed 6 bases and J 7 bases; nucleotides not matched to a gene: 12. The CDR3 sequence: CASSPGAGGVNTQYF. The CDR3 DNA sequence: TGTGCCAGCAGCCCAGGGGCGGGGGGTGTGAATACGCAGTATTTT.

The rearrangement links TRBV28 to TRBJ1-1; D remains ambiguous. The CDR3 totals 14 residues. Germline CDR1 MDHEN, CDR2 SYDVKM. With 7 bases removed from V and 3 bases from J, the gap between germline ends came to 15 bases. This CDR3 reads CASTINRRDTEAFF. DNA of the CDR3: TGTGCCAGCACCATAAACCGGCGGGACACTGAAGCTTTCTTT.

For the CDR3, the DNA is TGTGCCAGCAGTTTGGGGCCGGGGGGGCCCACAGATACGCAGTATTTT. This translates into CASSLGPGGPTDTQYF. The chain carries TRBV28 and TRBJ2-3; 8 bases align to TRBD2. CDR3 size: 16 residues. Unmatched junction bases numbered 7, after V lost 3 bases and J lost 2 bases. Per germline, CDR1 MDHEN and CDR2 SYDVKM.

The chain is built from TRBV6-4 and TRBJ1-3; D is unresolved. The ends were cut back, 6 bases at V and 1 base at J, with 13 bases in the middle. The length of the CDR3 is 15 residues. Germline CDR1 reads MRHNA; CDR2 reads SNTAGT. The CDR3 sequence is CASSPSTESGNTIYF. The CDR3 region has the DNA TGTGCCAGCAGCCCATCAACAGAGTCTGGAAACACCATATATTTT.

The chain recombines TRBV12-2 with TRBJ2-7; TRBD1, the D gene given by the table, was not confirmed from the DNA. TRBV12-2 is shown as a pseudogene. This CDR3 is 14 amino acids long. The CDR3 loop reads CASRLWDRSYEQYF. In nucleotides, the CDR3 is TGTGCAAGTCGCTTATGGGACAGGAGTTACGAGCAGTACTTC.

DNA for the CDR3: TGTGCCAGTAGTATAGCCCTACTGGGCCTGAACACTGAAGCTTTCTTT. It yields the protein CASSIALLGLNTEAFF. The chain links TRBV19 to TRBJ1-1; no clear D gene. Between the trimmed V and J ends, which lost 1 base and 0 bases, there was a span of 12 bases. The germline gives CDR1 LNHDA, CDR2 SQIVND (reference sequence). This CDR3 contains 16 residues.

The chain joins TRBV19 to TRBJ1-6; TRBD1 might be the D (5 bases). Trimming stripped 6 bases from V and 10 bases from J, with 16 bases between. Germline V lookup: CDR1 LNHDA, CDR2 SQIVND (reference sequence). CDR3 length: 14 amino acids. The CDR3 loop is CASRIGGVLSPLHF. Written as DNA, the CDR3 is TGTGCCAGTAGGATTGGGGGGGTTTTGTCACCCCTCCACTTT.

The rearrangement links TRBV7-2 to TRBJ2-3; 8 bases are a match to TRBD1. The CDR3 spans 15 residues. V lost 5 bases, J lost 0 bases, and 4 bases stayed unmatched. Per germline, CDR1 SGHTA and CDR2 FQGNSA. The CDR3 loop reads CASSRQGASTDTQYF. Here the CDR3 DNA reads TGTGCCAGCAGCCGTCAGGGGGCTAGCACAGATACGCAGTATTTT.

This clone was seen only once. The chain joins TRBV5-1 to TRBJ1-4, with D maybe TRBD1 (6 bases). V was pared by 2 bases and J by 4 bases, with 12 bases between. The germline V gene has CDR1 SGHRS and CDR2 YFSETQ. The CDR3 contains 15 residues. This CDR3 reads CASSFTGLVNEKLFF. CDR3 DNA: TGCGCCAGCAGCTTTACAGGGTTGGTTAATGAAAAACTGTTTTTT.

The gene calls are TRBV6-1 and TRBJ1-1; D uncertain. V was pared by 5 bases and J by 3 bases, with 10 bases between. This CDR3 comprises 13 residues. Germline CDR1 and CDR2: MNHNS and SASEGT. The CDR3: CASSSRLDTEAFF. The CDR3 DNA sequence: TGTGCCAGCAGTTCGCGGCTGGACACTGAAGCTTTCTTT.

The V gene is TRBV27, the J gene TRBJ2-2; 9 bases map to TRBD2. The V gene end was trimmed by 2 bases and the J gene end by 0 bases; junction bases not matched to a gene: 4. Germline CDR1 reads MNHEY; CDR2 reads SMNVEV (reference sequence). The CDR3 has 17 amino acids. DNA of the CDR3: TGTGCCAGCAGTTTAATAGCGGGGGCCGCGAACACCGGGGAGCTGTTTTTT. This encodes CASSLIAGAANTGELFF.

This clone was counted a single time. This chain connects TRBV23-1 to TRBJ1-6; 8 bases are shared with TRBD1. Being an ORF, TRBV23-1 has a function that is uncertain. J was trimmed by 10 bases and V by 3 bases; bases with no gene match: 14. The CDR3 sequence is 17 residues long. CDR3 nucleotides: TGCGCCAGCAGTCAGTATCAGGGGGCCGGACGTTACTCACCCCTCCACTTT. This gives the protein CASSQYQGAGRYSPLHF.

This rearrangement joins TRBV6-5 to TRBJ2-7; 7 bases are shared with TRBD1. Germline V gene data show CDR1 as MNHEY and CDR2 as SVGAGI. Trimming at V came to 0 bases and at J to 2 bases, leaving 1 base not matched to a gene. The CDR3 is 14 amino acids. The CDR3 reads CASSYSGQTYEQYF. For the CDR3, the DNA is TGTGCCAGCAGTTACTCGGGACAGACCTACGAGCAGTACTTC.

V is TRBV7-8 and J is TRBJ2-7, with 10 bases lining up with TRBD1. This CDR3 contains 16 residues. J lost 2 bases, V lost 2 bases, and 6 bases had no gene match. The germline CDR1 and CDR2 sequences are SGHVS and FQNEAQ. DNA for the CDR3: TGTGCCAGCAGCTTACGCCGGGACAGGGGCCCCTACGAGCAGTACTTC. This gives the protein CASSLRRDRGPYEQYF.

The chain links TRBV19 to TRBJ2-7; D is possibly TRBD1 (5 bases). The V and J ends lost 4 bases and 3 bases respectively, with 10 bases between them. Germline assignment: CDR1 LNHDA and CDR2 SQIVND (reference sequence). The CDR3 covers 13 residues. The CDR3 here is CASSTRQSYEQYF. CDR3 nucleotide sequence: TGTGCCAGTAGTACTAGACAGAGCTACGAGCAGTACTTC.

As to this clone: An end of the junction does not agree with germline; a read error may underlie this. This chain's CDR3 is CASSRDSIDTQYF. DNA for the CDR3: TGTGCCAGCTCCCGGGACAGCATAGATACGCAGTATTTT. This chain uses TRBV27 with TRBJ2-3; 7 bases are a match to TRBD1. Germline V gene lookup returns CDR1 MNHEY and CDR2 SMNVEV (reference sequence). The CDR3 is made up of 13 amino acids.